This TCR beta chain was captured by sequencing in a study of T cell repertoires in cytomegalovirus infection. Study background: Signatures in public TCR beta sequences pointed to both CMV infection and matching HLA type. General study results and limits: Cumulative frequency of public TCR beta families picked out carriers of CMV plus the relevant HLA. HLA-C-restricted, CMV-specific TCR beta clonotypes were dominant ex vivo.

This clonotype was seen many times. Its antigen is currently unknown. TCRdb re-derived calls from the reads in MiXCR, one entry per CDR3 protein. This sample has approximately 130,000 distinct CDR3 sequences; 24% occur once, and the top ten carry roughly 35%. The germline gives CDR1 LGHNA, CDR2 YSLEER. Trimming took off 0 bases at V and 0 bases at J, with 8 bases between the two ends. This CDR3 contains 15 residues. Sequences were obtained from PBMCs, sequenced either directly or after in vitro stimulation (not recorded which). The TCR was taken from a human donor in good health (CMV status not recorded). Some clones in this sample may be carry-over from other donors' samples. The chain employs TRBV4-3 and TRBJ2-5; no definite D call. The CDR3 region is CASSQDTEYQETQYF. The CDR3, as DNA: TGCGCCAGCAGCCAAGACACTGAGTACCAAGAGACCCAGTACTTC.